This T cell receptor (beta chain) came from a study of T-cell reconstitution after alpha-beta-depleted transplantation in children. Study conclusions and caveats: It was newly produced T cells that mostly accounted for T-cell counts and diversity one year after transplant. Approximately two months post-transplant, alpha-beta T cells reportedly originated from several hundred expanded graft clones. The origin of high day-60 TCRbeta diversity in some patients lay in surviving recipient T cells and thymic progenitors.

To note about this clonotype: Its antigen is not known.

Germline V gives CDR1 MNHEY, CDR2 SVGEGT. The CDR3 covers 14 residues. The V gene lost 2 bases and the J gene lost 4 bases, with 11 bases spanning the gap. This sample's TCRbeta library carried unique molecular identifier barcodes. TCRdb itself ran the PCR reads through MiXCR, one entry per CDR3 protein. This sample has 110,000 or so distinct CDR3 sequences, with approximately 6.6% found just once. The rearrangement joins TRBV6-2 or TRBV6-3 to TRBJ2-5; no firm D call. This specimen was PBMCs, mostly from graft donor cells, taken 360 days after TCRalphabeta/CD19-depleted stem cell transplant. The TCR sequence derives from a male patient under 10 years old who had a stem cell transplant for acute lymphoblastic leukemia, so the T cells may come from the graft donor. The CDR3 sequence: CASSYPSVGETQYF. DNA of the CDR3: TGTGCCAGCAGTTACCCTTCCGTGGGAGAGACCCAGTACTTC.